This T cell receptor (beta chain) was recorded in a study of blood T cell repertoires in COVID-19. The CDR3 loop spans 18 amino acids. Losses at the gene ends were 1 base for V and 3 bases for J; bases not matched to a gene: 10. Germline V gene data show CDR1 as MDHEN and CDR2 as SYDVKM. Everyone who took part was roughly 18 to 89 years old, and they came from 20 to 25 US areas. This clone was observed a few times. Data came from immunoSEQ multiplex PCR; TCRdb stores just in-frame clones and leaves some out. The sample carries approximately 220,000 clones, 86% recorded once. V usage is TRBV28 and J usage is TRBJ2-7; 12 bases agree with TRBD2. This TCR came from a woman in her 40s with acute COVID-19. Sequencing used PBMCs or T cells enriched from blood (not recorded which). CDR3 in DNA: TGTGCCAGCAGTTTATCGCTAGCGGGAGGGGTCGTTTACTACGAGCAGTACTTC. The encoded protein is CASSLSLAGGVVYYEQYF. Supplemented by reference TRBV28 and TRBJ2-7, the full variable domain reads DVKVTQSSRYLVKRTGEKVFLECVQDMDHENMFWYRQDPGLGLRLIYFSYDVKMKEKGDIPEGYSVSREKKERFSLILESASTNQTSMYLCASSLSLAGGVVYYEQYFGPGTRLTVT.